The T cell receptor (beta chain) described here comes from a study of identical twins. This clonotype showed up many times. The antigen is undetermined. TCRdb analysed the 5' RACE reads with MiXCR anew, one entry per CDR3 protein. The sample has a few hundred thousand distinct CDR3 sequences, around 8% seen once. This CDR3 has 14 residues. Per germline, CDR1 SGDLS and CDR2 YYNGEE. Trimming left V 0 bases short and J 8 bases short, with 12 bases between. Points from the study as a whole: Shared out-of-frame alpha sequences (those common to twins) showed excess low generation probability. Without tracking the same donors, conclusions rested on cross-sectional statistical analysis. The study found weaker excess twin sharing in beta out-of-frame sequences.

Everyone who gave samples was a healthy Caucasian. These data were likewise used in another study, on yellow fever vaccine responses in identical twins.

This clonotype originated in a woman between 18 and 30 years old in good health. The chain joins TRBV9 to TRBJ2-4; TRBD1 is a possible D gene (5 bases). Specimen: CD8+ T cells sorted from blood. CDR3 sequence: CASSVEPGRDIQYF. The CDR3 nucleotides are TGTGCCAGCAGCGTAGAGCCAGGCAGGGACATTCAGTACTTC.